A single sample gave rise to the 7 T cell receptor beta chains below, sequenced in a study of blood T cell repertoires in COVID-19. Sequencing used immunoSEQ multiplex PCR; TCRdb keeps in-frame clones, though not all of them. The sample consists of more than 150,000 clones, roughly 80% of them appearing once. Specimen: peripheral blood. The receptors come from a man aged 55 to 69 with active or convalescent COVID-19.

The chain combines TRBV30 with TRBJ2-3, with a weak D call TRBD2 (6 bases). Trimming left V 3 bases short and J 3 bases short, with 16 bases between. CDR3 length: 15 residues. Germline CDR1 and CDR2: GTSNPN and SVGIG (reference sequence). The CDR3 loop is CAWSPGTFGTDTQYF. CDR3 DNA: TGTGCCTGGAGCCCTGGGACTTTCGGTACAGATACGCAGTATTTT.

This chain links TRBV7-9 with TRBJ2-6; tentatively, D is TRBD1 (6 bases). V was trimmed by 6 bases and J by 2 bases, leaving 11 bases between them. Per the germline V gene, CDR1 is SEHNR and CDR2 is FQNEAQ (reference sequence). The CDR3 runs 15 residues. The CDR3 DNA follows: TGTGCCAGCAGTTACAGGGACACTGGGGCCAACGTCCTGACTTTC. Residues: CASSYRDTGANVLTF.

The chain couples TRBV27 to TRBJ2-7, with TRBD2 as a possible D gene (6 bases). There are 13 residues in the CDR3. Germline lookup yields CDR1 MNHEY and CDR2 SMNVEV (reference sequence). V lost 8 bases, J lost 1 base, and 12 bases lay in between. The CDR3 spells CASSSGGSYEQYF. For the CDR3, the DNA is TGTGCCAGCTCGAGTGGGGGGTCCTACGAGCAGTACTTC.

This clone has only a few counts. The chain recombines TRBV5-1 with TRBJ2-3; 15 bases fit TRBD2. V gave up 5 bases and J gave up 5 bases; unmatched junction bases: 9. Germline CDR1 SGHRS, CDR2 YFSETQ. CDR3 length: 17 amino acids. The CDR3 DNA reads as TGCGCCAGCAGTCGTGGACTAGCGGGAGGGCCCGTAGATACGCAGTATTTT. This gives the protein CASSRGLAGGPVDTQYF. Supplemented by reference TRBV5-1 and TRBJ2-3, the full variable domain reads KAGVTQTPRYLIKTRGQQVTLSCSPISGHRSVSWYQQTPGQGLQFLFEYFSETQRNKGNFPGRFSGRQFSNSRSEMNVSTLELGDSALYLCASSRGLAGGPVDTQYFGPGTRLTVL.

This rearrangement joins TRBV19 to TRBJ1-1; maybe TRBD1 (5 bases). The CDR3 totals 14 residues. The germline V gene has CDR1 LNHDA and CDR2 SQIVND (reference sequence). V was clipped by 3 bases and J by 2 bases, with 10 bases between them. The CDR3 sequence is CASSIGRANTEAFF. For the CDR3, the DNA is TGTGCCAGTAGTATTGGCAGGGCCAACACTGAAGCTTTCTTT.

V is TRBV19 and J is TRBJ2-5, with 8 bases matching TRBD2. This CDR3 comprises 13 residues. Looked up from germline, CDR1 is LNHDA and CDR2 is SQIVND (reference sequence). J was trimmed by 5 bases and V by 10 bases; bases with no gene match: 9. This CDR3 reads CATRGGLSETQYF. CDR3 nucleotides: TGTGCCACTCGGGGGGGCCTAAGTGAGACCCAGTACTTC. Looking up the rest from reference TRBV19 and TRBJ2-5 gives the full variable domain: DGGITQSPKYLFRKEGQNVTLSCEQNLNHDAMYWYRQDPGQGLRLIYYSQIVNDFQKGDIAEGYSVSREKKESFPLTVTSAQKNPTAFYLCATRGGLSETQYFGPGTRLLVL.

V and J are TRBV15 and TRBJ2-5, with 7 positions matching TRBD2. Trimming at V came to 5 bases and at J to 3 bases, leaving 9 bases not matched to a gene. CDR1 and CDR2 (germline): LNHNV, YYDKDF (reference sequence). CDR3 size: 15 residues. In DNA, the CDR3 is TGTGCCACCAGCCCGGGAGGCACGGGGGAAGAGACCCAGTACTTC. Its protein product is CATSPGGTGEETQYF.